The 23 T cell receptor beta chains below all came from one sample that was sequenced in a study of CD8 T cells in Susac syndrome. Reverse transcription of about 0.5 to 1 ug RNA was carried out with random hexamers. TCRdb reprocessed the immunoSEQ multiplex PCR reads via MiXCR and lists one record per CDR3 protein. The sample holds 250,000 or so distinct CDR3 sequences; 93% are singletons and the top ten take about 0.071%. The sample was CD4+ T cells from PBMCs. The receptors stem from a human donor with multiple sclerosis.

The chain combines TRBV20-1 with TRBJ2-5; perhaps TRBD2 as D (6 bases). V lost 6 bases and J lost 5, with 16 bases in between. This CDR3 comprises 13 residues. Germline assignment: CDR1 DFQATT and CDR2 SNEGSKA (reference sequence). The CDR3 region has the DNA TGCAGTGCCCTGGGGCCTAGCGTGGAGACCCAGTACTTC. Its protein product is CSALGPSVETQYF.

The chain uses TRBV12-3 or TRBV12-4 and TRBJ2-1; perhaps TRBD2 as D (6 bases). The CDR3 totals 12 residues. Trimming removed 3 bases from V and 9 bases from J, with 9 bases in between. CDR3 in DNA: TGTGCCAGCAGTTTGTTTAGCGGTGAGCAGTTCTTC. Its translation is CASSLFSGEQFF.

The J gene is TRBJ1-1, the V gene TRBV29-1; a possible D gene is TRBD1 (5 bases). The V gene's germline CDR1 is SQVTM and CDR2 ANQGSEA. The CDR3 has 14 amino acids. V was shortened by 3 bases and J by 1 base, with 12 bases between the two germline ends. Here the CDR3 reads CSVDREGQNTEAFF. The CDR3 nucleotides read TGCAGCGTTGACCGAGAAGGACAGAACACTGAAGCTTTCTTT.

The chain is built from TRBV5-4 and TRBJ2-6; D is perhaps TRBD1 or TRBD2 (5 bases each). The CDR3 has 17 amino acids. The V gene lost 0 bases and the J gene lost 0 bases, with 10 bases spanning the gap. Germline values: CDR1 SGHNT, CDR2 YYREEE (reference sequence). CDR3 sequence reads: CASSLGDLSSGANVLTF. The CDR3 bases are TGTGCCAGCAGCTTGGGGGACCTCAGCTCTGGGGCCAACGTCCTGACTTTC.

This chain joins TRBV2 and TRBJ2-7; unclear D gene. Per the germline V gene, CDR1 is SNHLY and CDR2 is FYNNEI. Trimming left V 0 bases short and J 3 bases short, with 9 bases between. The CDR3 extends over 14 amino acids. CDR3 protein: CASSEALGRYEQYF. DNA of the CDR3: TGTGCCAGCAGTGAAGCGCTTGGCCGCTACGAGCAGTACTTC.

This rearrangement joins TRBV7-2 to TRBJ2-1; TRBD2 matches 11 bases. This CDR3 region has 16 residues. Germline V lookup: CDR1 SGHTA, CDR2 FQGNSA. After removal of 5 bases from V and 6 bases from J, the junction contained 9 bases not matched to a gene. CDR3 region: CASSPSTSGIFNEQFF. In nucleotides, the CDR3 is TGTGCCAGCAGCCCCTCGACTAGCGGGATTTTCAATGAGCAGTTCTTC. Looking up the rest from reference TRBV7-2 and TRBJ2-1 gives the full variable domain: GAGVSQSPSNKVTEKGKDVELRCDPISGHTALYWYRQSLGQGLEFLIYFQGNSAPDKSGLPSDRFSAERTGGSVSTLTIQRTQQEDSAVYLCASSPSTSGIFNEQFFGPGTRLTVL.

This chain joins TRBV5-1 and TRBJ2-2; D not resolved. The length of the CDR3 is 13 residues. V was shortened by 1 base and J by 5 bases, with 6 bases between the two germline ends. Germline lookup yields CDR1 SGHRS and CDR2 YFSETQ. For the CDR3, the DNA is TGCGCCAGCAGCTTGTCGCAGACCGGGGAGCTGTTTTTT. It translates to CASSLSQTGELFF. The variable domain in full, with the rest retrieved from reference TRBV5-1 and TRBJ2-2, is KAGVTQTPRYLIKTRGQQVTLSCSPISGHRSVSWYQQTPGQGLQFLFEYFSETQRNKGNFPGRFSGRQFSNSRSEMNVSTLELGDSALYLCASSLSQTGELFFGEGSRLTVL.

Written as DNA, the CDR3 is TGTGCCAGCTCTATCCGAATCCTAGACGGACCTGAGAACACTGAAGCTTTCTTT. Amino acids: CASSIRILDGPENTEAFF. V is TRBV18 and J is TRBJ1-1; D is unclear. V was cut by 6 bases and J by 1 base, with 24 bases left in between. The germline gives CDR1 KGHSH, CDR2 LQKENI. The CDR3 length is 18 residues.

The chain combines TRBV19 with TRBJ1-5; 8 bases match TRBD1. The CDR3 sequence is 15 residues long. Germline CDR1 and CDR2: LNHDA and SQIVND (reference sequence). V was clipped by 5 bases and J by 7 bases; unmatched bases: 10. CDR3 loop: CASSPDQGAYQPQHF. The CDR3 coding sequence is TGTGCCAGTAGTCCCGACCAGGGGGCATACCAGCCCCAGCATTTT. Drawing the rest from reference TRBV19 and TRBJ1-5, the complete variable domain is DGGITQSPKYLFRKEGQNVTLSCEQNLNHDAMYWYRQDPGQGLRLIYYSQIVNDFQKGDIAEGYSVSREKKESFPLTVTSAQKNPTAFYLCASSPDQGAYQPQHFGDGTRLSIL.

A single count supports this clonotype. The chain uses TRBV18 and TRBJ2-1; weak D call: TRBD2 (6 bases). Trimming took 3 bases from V and 8 from J, leaving 17 bases between them. The germline V gene has CDR1 KGHSH and CDR2 LQKENI. The CDR3 covers 15 residues. CDR3 nucleotide sequence: TGTGCCAGCTCACCCCGTGGCGGCGGGGCCTATGAGCAGTTCTTC. It encodes CASSPRGGGAYEQFF. Together with reference TRBV18 and TRBJ2-1, the CDR3 gives the full variable domain: NAGVMQNPRHLVRRRGQEARLRCSPMKGHSHVYWYRQLPEEGLKFMVYLQKENIIDESGMPKERFSAEFPKEGPSILRIQQVVRGDSAAYFCASSPRGGGAYEQFFGPGTRLTVL.

The chain employs TRBV11-2 and TRBJ2-2, with D perhaps TRBD2 (6 bases). The CDR3 has 13 residues. V was clipped by 2 bases and J by 5 bases, with 6 bases between them. Germline V gives CDR1 SGHAT, CDR2 FQNNGV. The CDR3 sequence is CASSLLATGELFF. The CDR3 DNA reads as TGTGCCAGCAGCTTACTAGCGACCGGGGAGCTGTTTTTT.

This sequence joins TRBV10-3 and TRBJ2-7, with a tentative D call TRBD1 (5 bases). Trimming removed 7 bases at V and 3 bases at J, with 13 bases between. This CDR3 spans 13 amino acids. Germline CDR1 reads ENHRY; CDR2 reads SYGVKD. CDR3 bases: TGTGCCATCACCGACCACAGGAACTACGAGCAGTACGTC. Protein: CAITDHRNYEQYV.

Only one count was recorded for this clonotype. This chain joins TRBV5-1 and TRBJ2-3; 14 bases align to TRBD2. The CDR3 is made up of 18 amino acids. Per the germline V gene, CDR1 is SGHRS and CDR2 is YFSETQ. Trimming took 0 bases from V and 5 from J; bases not matched to a gene: 8. CDR3 protein: CASSLGGLAGGLEDTQYF. The CDR3 DNA is TGCGCCAGCAGCTTGGGCGGACTAGCGGGAGGTCTTGAAGATACGCAGTATTTT.

The rearrangement joins TRBV29-1 to TRBJ2-1, with a possible D match to TRBD1 (5 bases). CDR3 size: 13 residues. With 4 bases removed from V and 0 bases from J, the gap between germline ends came to 7 bases. Germline CDR1 and CDR2: SQVTM and ANQGSEA. The chain's CDR3 is CSVARVSYNEQFF. In DNA form, the CDR3 reads TGCAGCGTTGCCAGGGTCTCCTACAATGAGCAGTTCTTC.

V usage is TRBV5-1 and J usage is TRBJ1-1; TRBD1 is a possible D gene (6 bases). The germline V gene has CDR1 SGHRS and CDR2 YFSETQ. This CDR3 is 15 amino acids long. V shed 0 bases and J shed 7 bases, with 16 bases lying between them. The CDR3 DNA reads as TGCGCCAGCAGCTTGGCCGGGGGCCGAGACAGTGAAGCTTTCTTT. It is translated as CASSLAGGRDSEAFF.

V and J are TRBV27 and TRBJ1-2; possibly TRBD1 for D (6 bases). CDR3 length: 12 residues. The germline V and J ends were trimmed by 6 bases and 4 bases, with 9 bases remaining between them. CDR1 and CDR2 from the germline V gene are MNHEY and SMNVEV (reference sequence). In DNA, the CDR3 is TGTGCCAGCAGACAGGGTGCCTATGGCTACACCTTC. Its protein is CASRQGAYGYTF.

The chain recombines TRBV6-4 with TRBJ2-1, with D unresolved. Trimming left V 2 bases short and J 7 bases short, with 15 bases between. Germline loops: CDR1 MRHNA, CDR2 SNTAGT. This CDR3 comprises 15 residues. CDR3 sequence: CASSDGSTPRNEQFF. The DNA of the CDR3 is TGTGCCAGCAGTGACGGGTCGACCCCTCGGAATGAGCAGTTCTTC.

CDR3 nucleotide sequence: TGCGCCAGCAGCTTCGACAGGCCCCGTGAAGCTTTCTTT. Translation: CASSFDRPREAFF. The V gene is TRBV5-1, the J gene TRBJ1-1, with D maybe TRBD1 (6 bases). Germline values: CDR1 SGHRS, CDR2 YFSETQ. This CDR3 spans 13 amino acids. V was trimmed by 2 bases and J by 7 bases, leaving 12 bases between them.

The chain joins TRBV6-5 to TRBJ2-7; tentatively, D is TRBD1 or TRBD2 (5 bases each). Trimming left V 4 bases short and J 8 bases short, with 12 bases between. The CDR3 spans 12 residues. CDR1 is MNHEY and CDR2 is SVGAGI in the germline V gene. CDR3 nucleotide sequence: TGTGCCAGCAGTTCCGGAGAGGGGAAGCAGTACTTC. Protein product: CASSSGEGKQYF.

This clonotype was counted once. The chain joins TRBV29-1 to TRBJ1-1; 11 bases align to TRBD1. Germline V gene data show CDR1 as SQVTM and CDR2 as ANQGSEA. This CDR3 has 13 residues. J gave up 5 bases and V 8 bases, and 7 bases lay outside the gene matches. This CDR3 reads CSSAGTGGTEAFF. The CDR3 bases are TGCAGCAGTGCCGGGACAGGGGGAACTGAAGCTTTCTTT.

V is TRBV10-2 and J is TRBJ2-7; D unclear. Germline V gives CDR1 WSHSY, CDR2 SAAADI. Trimming cost V 3 bases and J 0 bases, with 12 bases left between them. This CDR3 spans 15 amino acids. CDR3 nucleotide sequence: TGCGCCAGCAGTGAACACATCCGAAGCTCCTACGAGCAGTACGTC. This translates into CASSEHIRSSYEQYV.

The rearrangement links TRBV7-9 to TRBJ1-2; D is uncertain. Trimming stripped 1 base from V and 1 base from J, with 7 bases between. CDR3 length: 14 residues. Germline values: CDR1 SEHNR, CDR2 FQNEAQ (reference sequence). DNA for the CDR3: TGTGCCAGCAGCTTAGACGGAATTAACTATGGCTACACCTTC. Protein product: CASSLDGINYGYTF. Looking up the rest from reference TRBV7-9 and TRBJ1-2 gives the full variable domain: DTGVSQNPRHKITKRGQNVTFRCDPISEHNRLYWYRQTLGQGPEFLTYFQNEAQLEKSRLLSDRFSAERPKGSFSTLEIQRTEQGDSAMYLCASSLDGINYGYTFGSGTRLTVV.

The chain couples TRBV7-3 to TRBJ1-1, with D unresolved. CDR3 size: 14 residues. With 2 bases removed from V and 4 bases from J, the gap between germline ends came to 11 bases. CDR1 and CDR2 (germline): SGHTA, FQGTGA. CDR3 amino acids: CASSLEGRATEAFF. DNA for the CDR3: TGTGCCAGCAGCTTAGAAGGTCGAGCCACTGAAGCTTTCTTT.